This TCR beta chain was documented in a study of human T cells and chemical hapten exposure. Regarding time point: pre-sensitization, week 0. Indicated treatment: therapeutic diphenylcyclopropenone sensitization with weekly scalp DPC. This clonotype has a count of ten or more. TCRdb ran MiXCR on the RACE reads and lists one entry per CDR3 protein. The table includes under 70,000 distinct CDR3 sequences, approximately 10% detected once. Germline values: CDR1 MGHRA, CDR2 YSYEKL. Trimming shortened V by 0 bases and J by 6 bases, and 14 bases separated the two germline ends. CDR3 size: 15 residues. The specimen was whole blood, collected in connection with sensitization to the hapten diphenylcyclopropenone (DPC). The receptor's source is a woman aged 35 to 49 with alopecia areata. Some clones in this sample may be carry-over from other donors' samples. V gene TRBV4-1 combines with J gene TRBJ1-2; D is uncertain. CDR3 DNA: TGCGCCAGCAGCCAAGAAGGGTTAACCTTGGATGGCTACACCTTC. Protein: CASSQEGLTLDGYTF.